Described below is a single TCR beta chain sequence and its context. As yet, its antigen is unknown. This sample is drawn from a study of shared clonotypes between healthy human individuals. The J segment lost 4 bases and the V segment lost 6 bases, leaving 7 bases of the junction unmatched. Germline lookup yields CDR1 SQVTM and CDR2 ANQGSEA. The CDR3 is 14 amino acids. Only in-frame clones appear in the TCRdb table, and some are missing; sequencing was by immunoSEQ multiplex PCR. The data contain around 700,000 clones, roughly 78% of them singletons. Study results and caveats: Compared with clonotypes that all four donors shared, non-shared clonotypes had lower generation probabilities.

V is TRBV29-1 and J is TRBJ2-7; TRBD2 matches at 12 bases. This TCR came from a woman between 25 and 40 years old in good health. Sequences were obtained from memory CD4+ T cells sorted from blood. Subset in this sample: CD45RA-negative fraction. The CDR3, as DNA: TGCAGCGTCCTCCTAGCGGGAGGGAAGTACGAGCAGTACTTC. This translates into CSVLLAGGKYEQYF.